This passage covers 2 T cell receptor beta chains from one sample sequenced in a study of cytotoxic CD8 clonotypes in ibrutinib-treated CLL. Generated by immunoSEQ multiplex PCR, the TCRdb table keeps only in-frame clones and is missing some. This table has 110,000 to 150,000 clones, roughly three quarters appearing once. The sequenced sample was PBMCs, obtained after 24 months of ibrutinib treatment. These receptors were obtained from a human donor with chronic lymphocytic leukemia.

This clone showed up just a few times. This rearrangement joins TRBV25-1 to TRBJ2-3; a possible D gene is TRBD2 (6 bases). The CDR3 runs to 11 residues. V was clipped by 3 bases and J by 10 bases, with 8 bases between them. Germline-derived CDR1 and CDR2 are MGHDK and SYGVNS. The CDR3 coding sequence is TGTGCCAGCAGTGAGGAGGGTTCGCAGTATTTT. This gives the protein CASSEEGSQYF.

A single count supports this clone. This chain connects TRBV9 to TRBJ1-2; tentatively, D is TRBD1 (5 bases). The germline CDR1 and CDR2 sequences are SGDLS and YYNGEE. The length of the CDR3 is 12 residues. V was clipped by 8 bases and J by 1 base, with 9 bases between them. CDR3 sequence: CASGTGNYGYTF. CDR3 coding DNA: TGTGCCAGTGGGACCGGTAACTATGGCTACACCTTC.